The 2 T cell receptor beta chains given below trace back to one sample, sequenced in a study of T cell responses to AZD1222 COVID-19 vaccine. Clones were sequenced by immunoSEQ multiplex PCR, and TCRdb holds only the in-frame ones, with some missing. The table records roughly 110,000 clones, under 95% of them present only once. This material consisted of peripheral blood, taken on day 0 of AZD1222 vaccination. The origin of the receptors is an adult in good health.

The chain combines TRBV15 with TRBJ1-4; the match to TRBD1 covers 10 bases. Germline CDR1 is LNHNV and CDR2 is YYDKDF (reference sequence). V lost 5 bases to trimming and J lost 7 bases; unmatched junction nucleotides: 7. The CDR3 has 15 amino acids. The CDR3: CATSRPTGGIEKLFF. CDR3 in DNA: TGTGCCACCAGCCGCCCGACAGGGGGCATTGAAAAACTGTTTTTT.

The genes are TRBV11-3 and TRBJ1-6; 10 nucleotides agree with TRBD1. Per the germline V gene, CDR1 is SGHNT and CDR2 is YENEEA. V was pared by 0 bases and J by 8 bases, with 1 base of the junction left unmatched. The CDR3 is 15 amino acids. CDR3: CASSLDGQGDSPLHF. The CDR3 bases are TGTGCCAGCAGCTTAGATGGACAGGGGGATTCACCCCTCCACTTT.